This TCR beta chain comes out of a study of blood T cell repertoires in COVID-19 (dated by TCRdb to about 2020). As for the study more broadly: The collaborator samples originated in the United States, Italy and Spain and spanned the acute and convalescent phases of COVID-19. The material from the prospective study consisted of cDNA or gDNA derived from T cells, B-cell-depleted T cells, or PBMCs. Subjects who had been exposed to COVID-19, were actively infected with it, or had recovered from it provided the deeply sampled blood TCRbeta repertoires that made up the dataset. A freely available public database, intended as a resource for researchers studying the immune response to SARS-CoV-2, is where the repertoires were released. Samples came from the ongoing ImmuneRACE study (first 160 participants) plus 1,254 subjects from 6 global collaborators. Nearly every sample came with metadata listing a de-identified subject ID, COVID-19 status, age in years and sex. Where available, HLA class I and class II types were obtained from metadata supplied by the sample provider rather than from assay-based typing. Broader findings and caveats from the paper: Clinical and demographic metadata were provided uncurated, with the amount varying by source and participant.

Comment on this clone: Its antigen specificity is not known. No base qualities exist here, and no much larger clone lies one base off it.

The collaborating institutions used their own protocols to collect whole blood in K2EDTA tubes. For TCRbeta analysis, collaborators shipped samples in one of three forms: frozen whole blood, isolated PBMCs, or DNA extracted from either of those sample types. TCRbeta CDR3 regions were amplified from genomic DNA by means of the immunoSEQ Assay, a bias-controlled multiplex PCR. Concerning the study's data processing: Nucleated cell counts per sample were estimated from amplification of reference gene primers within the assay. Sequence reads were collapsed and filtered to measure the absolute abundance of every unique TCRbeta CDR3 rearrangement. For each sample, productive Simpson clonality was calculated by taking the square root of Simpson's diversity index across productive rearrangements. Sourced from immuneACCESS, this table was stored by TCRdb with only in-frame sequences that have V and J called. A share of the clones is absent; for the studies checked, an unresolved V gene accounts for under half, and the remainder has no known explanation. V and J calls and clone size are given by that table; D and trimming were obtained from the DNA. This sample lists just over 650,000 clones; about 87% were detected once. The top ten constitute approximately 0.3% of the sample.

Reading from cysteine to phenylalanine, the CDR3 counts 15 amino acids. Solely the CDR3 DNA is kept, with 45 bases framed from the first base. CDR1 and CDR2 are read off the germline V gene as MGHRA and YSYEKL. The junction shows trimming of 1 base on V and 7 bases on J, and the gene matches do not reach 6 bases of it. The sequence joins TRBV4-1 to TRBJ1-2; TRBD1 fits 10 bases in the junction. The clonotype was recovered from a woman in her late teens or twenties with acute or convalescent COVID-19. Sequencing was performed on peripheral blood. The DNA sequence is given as TGCGCCAGCAGCCAAGGAAGGACAGGGGGAAGTGGCTACACCTTC. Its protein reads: CASSQGRTGGSGYTF.